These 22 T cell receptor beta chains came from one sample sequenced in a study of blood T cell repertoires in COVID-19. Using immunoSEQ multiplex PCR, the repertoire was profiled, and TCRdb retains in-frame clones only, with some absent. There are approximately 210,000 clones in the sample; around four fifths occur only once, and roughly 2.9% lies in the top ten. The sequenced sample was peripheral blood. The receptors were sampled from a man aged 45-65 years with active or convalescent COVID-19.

CDR3 sequence: CASKQGNTEAFF. The DNA for the CDR3 is TGTGCCAGCAAACAGGGGAACACTGAAGCTTTCTTT. The chain joins TRBV12-3 or TRBV12-4 to TRBJ1-1; D is possibly TRBD1 (6 bases). V lost 7 bases and J lost 1, with 7 bases in between. CDR3 length: 12 residues.

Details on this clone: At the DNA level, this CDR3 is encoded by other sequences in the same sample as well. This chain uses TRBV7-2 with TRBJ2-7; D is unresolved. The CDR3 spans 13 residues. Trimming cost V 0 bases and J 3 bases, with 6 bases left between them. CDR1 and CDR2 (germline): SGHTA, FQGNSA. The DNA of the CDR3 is TGTGCCAGCAGCTTAGCTTGGAGCTACGAGCAGTACTTC. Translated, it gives CASSLAWSYEQYF.

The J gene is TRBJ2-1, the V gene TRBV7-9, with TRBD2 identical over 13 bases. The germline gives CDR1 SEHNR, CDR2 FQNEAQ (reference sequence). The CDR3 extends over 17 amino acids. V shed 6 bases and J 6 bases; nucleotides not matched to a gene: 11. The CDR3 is CASRLGTSGAGVNEQFF. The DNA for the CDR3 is TGTGCCAGCAGACTCGGGACTAGCGGGGCCGGGGTCAATGAGCAGTTCTTC.

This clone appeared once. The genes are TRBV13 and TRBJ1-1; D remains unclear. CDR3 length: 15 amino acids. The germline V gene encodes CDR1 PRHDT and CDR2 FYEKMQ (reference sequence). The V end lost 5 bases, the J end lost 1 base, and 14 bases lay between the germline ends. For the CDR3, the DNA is TGTGCCAGCAGCACCTGGGGAGAGGGGAACACTGAAGCTTTCTTT. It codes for CASSTWGEGNTEAFF. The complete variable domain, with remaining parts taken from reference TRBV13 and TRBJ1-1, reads AAGVIQSPRHLIKEKRETATLKCYPIPRHDTVYWYQQGPGQDPQFLISFYEKMQSDKGSIPDRFSAQQFSDYHSELNMSSLELGDSALYFCASSTWGEGNTEAFFGQGTRLTVV.

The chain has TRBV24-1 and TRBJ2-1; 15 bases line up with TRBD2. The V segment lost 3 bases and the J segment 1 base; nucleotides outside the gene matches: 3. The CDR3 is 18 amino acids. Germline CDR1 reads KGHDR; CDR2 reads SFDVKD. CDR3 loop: CATSDPGLAGGSYNEQFF. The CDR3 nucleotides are TGTGCCACCAGTGATCCTGGACTAGCGGGAGGGTCCTACAATGAGCAGTTCTTC.

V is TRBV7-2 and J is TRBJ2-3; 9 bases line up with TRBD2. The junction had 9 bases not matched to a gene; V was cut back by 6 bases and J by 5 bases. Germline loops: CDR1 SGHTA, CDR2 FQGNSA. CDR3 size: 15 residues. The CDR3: CASSPAGTSLDTQYF. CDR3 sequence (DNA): TGTGCCAGCAGTCCAGCCGGGACTAGCCTAGATACGCAGTATTTT.

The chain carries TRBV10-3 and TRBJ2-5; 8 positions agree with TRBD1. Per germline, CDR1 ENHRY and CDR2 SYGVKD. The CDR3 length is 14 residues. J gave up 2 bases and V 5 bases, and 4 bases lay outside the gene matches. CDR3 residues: CAISPGQGQETQYF. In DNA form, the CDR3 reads TGTGCCATCAGTCCCGGACAGGGTCAAGAGACCCAGTACTTC.

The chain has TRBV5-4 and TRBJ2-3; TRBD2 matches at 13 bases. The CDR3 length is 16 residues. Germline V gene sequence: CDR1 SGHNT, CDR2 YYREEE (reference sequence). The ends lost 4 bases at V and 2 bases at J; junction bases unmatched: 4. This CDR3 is CASSRGLAGDTDTQYF. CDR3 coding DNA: TGTGCCAGCAGCCGTGGACTAGCGGGGGACACAGATACGCAGTATTTT.

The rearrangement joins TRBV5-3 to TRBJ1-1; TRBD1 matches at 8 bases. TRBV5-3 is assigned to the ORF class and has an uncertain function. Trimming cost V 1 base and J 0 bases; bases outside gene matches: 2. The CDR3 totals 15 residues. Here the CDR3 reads CARSLTGQVNTEAFF. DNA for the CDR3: TGTGCCAGAAGCTTGACGGGACAGGTGAACACTGAAGCTTTCTTT.

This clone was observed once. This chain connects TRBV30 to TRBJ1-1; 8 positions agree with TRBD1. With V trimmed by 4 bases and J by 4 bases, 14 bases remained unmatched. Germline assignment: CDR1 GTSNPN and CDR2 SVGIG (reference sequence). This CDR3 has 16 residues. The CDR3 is CAWNMYRTGKTTEAFF. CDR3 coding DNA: TGTGCCTGGAATATGTACAGGACAGGGAAAACCACTGAAGCTTTCTTT.

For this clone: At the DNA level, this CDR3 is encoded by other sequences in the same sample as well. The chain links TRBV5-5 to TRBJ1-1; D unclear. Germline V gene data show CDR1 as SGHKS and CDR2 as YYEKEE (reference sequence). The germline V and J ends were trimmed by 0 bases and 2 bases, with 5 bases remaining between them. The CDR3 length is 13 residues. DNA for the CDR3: TGTGCCAGCAGCTTGGGCAGAAACACTGAAGCTTTCTTT. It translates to CASSLGRNTEAFF.

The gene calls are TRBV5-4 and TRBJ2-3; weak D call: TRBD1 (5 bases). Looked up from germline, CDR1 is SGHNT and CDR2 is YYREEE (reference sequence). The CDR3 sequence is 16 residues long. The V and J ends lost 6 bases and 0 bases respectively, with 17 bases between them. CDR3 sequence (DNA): TGTGCCAGCACCAAAACAGTGGGGCAGAGCACAGATACGCAGTATTTT. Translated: CASTKTVGQSTDTQYF.

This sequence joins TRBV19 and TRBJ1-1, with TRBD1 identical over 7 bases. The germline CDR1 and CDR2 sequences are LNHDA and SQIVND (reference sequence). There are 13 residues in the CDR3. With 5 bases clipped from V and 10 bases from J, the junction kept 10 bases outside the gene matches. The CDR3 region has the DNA TGTGCCAGTAGTCCCTTAACAGGGGCGGGAGCTTTCTTT. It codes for CASSPLTGAGAFF.

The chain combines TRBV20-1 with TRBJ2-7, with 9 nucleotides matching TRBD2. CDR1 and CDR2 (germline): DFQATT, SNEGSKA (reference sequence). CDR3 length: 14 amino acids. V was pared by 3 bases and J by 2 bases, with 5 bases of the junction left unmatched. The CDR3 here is CSASAASGTYEQYF. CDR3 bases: TGCAGTGCTAGTGCAGCTAGCGGGACCTACGAGCAGTACTTC.

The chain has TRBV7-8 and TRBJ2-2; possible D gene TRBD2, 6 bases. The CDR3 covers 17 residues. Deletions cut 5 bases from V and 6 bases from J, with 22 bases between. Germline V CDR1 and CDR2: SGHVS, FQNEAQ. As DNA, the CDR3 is TGTGCCAGCAGCAACTCCTTAGCGGCCCTCCCCTCCGGGGAGCTGTTTTTT. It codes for CASSNSLAALPSGELFF.

The CDR3 region is CASSPTRGRGSDTQYF. The CDR3 coding sequence is TGCGCCAGCAGCCCAACACGCGGGCGGGGGTCAGATACGCAGTATTTT. The chain employs TRBV4-3 and TRBJ2-3; 7 nucleotides agree with TRBD2. CDR1 and CDR2 from the germline V gene are LGHNA and YSLEER. This CDR3 contains 16 residues. Losses at the gene ends were 4 bases for V and 4 bases for J; bases not matched to a gene: 11.

The CDR3 DNA reads TGTGCCAGCAGCCCCGGCAGGCCTCCCTACGAGCAGTACTTC. Translation: CASSPGRPPYEQYF. This chain joins TRBV7-9 and TRBJ2-7; the D is unclear. Per germline, CDR1 SEHNR and CDR2 FQNEAQ (reference sequence). This CDR3 region has 14 residues. V dropped 5 bases and J dropped 2 bases, with 13 bases sitting between them.

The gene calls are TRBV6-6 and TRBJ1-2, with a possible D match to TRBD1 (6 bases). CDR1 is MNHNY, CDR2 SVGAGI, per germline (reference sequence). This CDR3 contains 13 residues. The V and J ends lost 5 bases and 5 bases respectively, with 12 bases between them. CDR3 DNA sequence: TGTGCCAGCAGTCTAGGACAGAAGTATGGCTACACCTTC. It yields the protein CASSLGQKYGYTF.

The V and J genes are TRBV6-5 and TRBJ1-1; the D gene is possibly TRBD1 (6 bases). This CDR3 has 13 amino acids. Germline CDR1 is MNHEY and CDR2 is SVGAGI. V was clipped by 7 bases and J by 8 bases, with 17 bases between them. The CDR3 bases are TGTGCCAGCACCCAAAGGGGGGGGCGCGAAGCTTTCTTT. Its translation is CASTQRGGREAFF.

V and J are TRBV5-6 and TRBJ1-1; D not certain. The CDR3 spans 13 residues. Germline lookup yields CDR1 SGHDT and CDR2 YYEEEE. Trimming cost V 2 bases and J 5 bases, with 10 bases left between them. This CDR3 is CASSFKPRTEAFF. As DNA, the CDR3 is TGTGCCAGCAGCTTTAAACCGAGGACTGAAGCTTTCTTT.

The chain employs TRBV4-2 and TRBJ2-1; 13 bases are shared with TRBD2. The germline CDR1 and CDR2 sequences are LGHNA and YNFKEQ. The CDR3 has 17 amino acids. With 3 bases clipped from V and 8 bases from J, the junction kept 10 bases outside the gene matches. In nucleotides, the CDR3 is TGTGCCAGCAGCCAGGAACTAGCGGGAGGGCCTCGGGATGAGCAGTTCTTC. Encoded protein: CASSQELAGGPRDEQFF.

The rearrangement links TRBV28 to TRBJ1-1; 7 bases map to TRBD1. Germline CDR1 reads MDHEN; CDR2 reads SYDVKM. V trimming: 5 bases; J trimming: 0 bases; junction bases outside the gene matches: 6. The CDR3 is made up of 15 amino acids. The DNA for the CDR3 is TGTGCCAGCAGTCCCGCGGGACAGCTGAACACTGAAGCTTTCTTT. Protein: CASSPAGQLNTEAFF.